These 10 T cell receptor beta chains share one sample of origin, sequenced in a study of beta chain features in type 1 diabetes. Their antigens are not known. Notes on the study in general: Within each of all four CD4+ subsets, Type 1 diabetes patients had TCRB CDR3s that were moderately but significantly shorter.

All of the isolated RNA was reverse transcribed, so expressed TCRB transcripts were sequenced. Sequenced by immunoSEQ multiplex PCR; TCRdb stores in-frame clones only, minus some. The sample contains about 650,000 clones, around 11% of which appear only once. Sequenced: naive CD4+ T cells from blood. These receptors all come from a man aged 30 to 45 with type 1 diabetes.

This clone was seen a handful of times. The chain has TRBV5-1 and TRBJ2-5; D gene uncertain. Germline V CDR1 and CDR2: SGHRS, YFSETQ. V gave up 0 bases and J gave up 3 bases, with 9 bases separating them. This CDR3 is built from 14 residues. For the CDR3, the DNA is TGCGCCAGCAGCTTGGGGCAGGCCGAAGAGACCCAGTACTTC. It is translated as CASSLGQAEETQYF.

This clone has just a few counts. Other DNA sequences in the sample encode the same CDR3. This chain links TRBV2 with TRBJ2-7; unclear D gene. The CDR3 totals 10 residues. CDR1 is SNHLY and CDR2 is FYNNEI in the germline V gene. V lost 4 bases and J lost 3, with 1 base in between. The CDR3 sequence: CASSVYEQYF. The CDR3 nucleotides read TGTGCCAGCAGTGTCTACGAGCAGTACTTC.

The chain is built from TRBV10-3 and TRBJ2-1, with TRBD1 identical over 7 bases. This CDR3 comprises 14 residues. Germline CDR1 and CDR2: ENHRY and SYGVKD. V was clipped by 3 bases and J by 5 bases; unmatched bases: 4. The CDR3 DNA is TGTGCCATCAGTGACCATGGACAGGACAATGAGCAGTTCTTC. It is translated as CAISDHGQDNEQFF.

The gene calls are TRBV29-1 and TRBJ1-6, with 8 bases fitting TRBD1. The J segment lost 5 bases and the V segment lost 5 bases, leaving 2 bases of the junction unmatched. CDR1 and CDR2 from the germline V gene are SQVTM and ANQGSEA. The CDR3 has 13 residues. As DNA, the CDR3 is TGCAGCGTTATACAGGGGGATAATTCACCCCTCCACTTT. This translates into CSVIQGDNSPLHF.

CDR3 sequence: CASSMDSQETQYF. In DNA, the CDR3 is TGTGCCAGCAGCATGGACAGTCAAGAGACCCAGTACTTC. V and J are TRBV7-9 and TRBJ2-5, with D possibly TRBD1 on 6 matching bases. Per germline, CDR1 SEHNR and CDR2 FQNEAQ (reference sequence). The CDR3 sequence is 13 residues long. Trimming stripped 5 bases from V and 2 bases from J, with 9 bases between.

In this sample, this clone turned up a few times. The rearrangement uses TRBV19 and TRBJ2-7; 9 bases agree with TRBD1. CDR3 length: 12 residues. Germline CDR1 and CDR2: LNHDA and SQIVND (reference sequence). V lost 5 bases, J lost 6 bases, and 2 bases stayed unmatched. Here the CDR3 reads CASSQTGGEQYF. As DNA, the CDR3 is TGTGCCAGTAGTCAGACAGGGGGCGAGCAGTACTTC.

The chain recombines TRBV19 with TRBJ1-1; no clear D gene. V lost 3 bases to trimming and J lost 4 bases, with 9 bases between them. CDR3 length equals 13 residues. Germline CDR1 is LNHDA and CDR2 is SQIVND (reference sequence). The CDR3 spells CASSMGGGTEAFF. CDR3 in DNA: TGTGCCAGTAGTATGGGTGGCGGCACTGAAGCTTTCTTT. Using reference TRBV19 and TRBJ1-1 for the parts outside the CDR3, the full variable domain is DGGITQSPKYLFRKEGQNVTLSCEQNLNHDAMYWYRQDPGQGLRLIYYSQIVNDFQKGDIAEGYSVSREKKESFPLTVTSAQKNPTAFYLCASSMGGGTEAFFGQGTRLTVV.

This clone was found a few times. The V call is TRBV29-1, the J call TRBJ1-2; D uncertain. Per germline, CDR1 SQVTM and CDR2 ANQGSEA. This CDR3 has 13 residues. With 4 bases removed from V and 4 bases from J, the gap between germline ends came to 13 bases. The CDR3: CSVVGARSYGYTF. The CDR3 nucleotides are TGCAGCGTTGTAGGAGCCAGGTCCTATGGCTACACCTTC.

This chain uses TRBV9 with TRBJ2-3; the D is unclear. CDR1 and CDR2 from the germline V gene are SGDLS and YYNGEE. Trimming took 0 bases from V and 0 from J, leaving 11 bases between them. The CDR3 contains 16 residues. The CDR3 region is CASSVVVGGSTDTQYF. The CDR3, as DNA: TGTGCCAGCAGCGTAGTTGTGGGCGGAAGCACAGATACGCAGTATTTT.

On this clone itself: Other DNA sequences in this sample translate to the same CDR3. This chain uses TRBV18 with TRBJ1-5, with TRBD1 identical over 8 bases. The ends lost 3 bases at V and 2 bases at J; junction bases unmatched: 0. Germline CDR1 KGHSH, CDR2 LQKENI. CDR3 length equals 14 residues. The CDR3 DNA sequence: TGTGCCAGCTCACCGGGACAGGGCAATCAGCCCCAGCATTTT. Its translation: CASSPGQGNQPQHF.